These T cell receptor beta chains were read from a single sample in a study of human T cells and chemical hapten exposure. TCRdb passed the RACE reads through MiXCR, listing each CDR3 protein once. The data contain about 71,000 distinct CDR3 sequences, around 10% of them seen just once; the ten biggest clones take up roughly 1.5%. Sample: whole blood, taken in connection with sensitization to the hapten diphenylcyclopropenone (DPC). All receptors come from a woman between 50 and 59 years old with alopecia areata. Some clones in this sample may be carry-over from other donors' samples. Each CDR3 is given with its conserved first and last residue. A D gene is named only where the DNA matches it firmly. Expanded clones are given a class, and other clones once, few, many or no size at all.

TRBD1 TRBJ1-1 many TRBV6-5 CASSFQGAVNTEAFF TGTGCCAGCAGTTTCCAGGGGGCGGTAAACACTGAAGCTTTCTTT
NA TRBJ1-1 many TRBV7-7 CASSSGQGTEAFF TGTGCCAGCAGCTCAGGTCAAGGCACTGAAGCTTTCTTT
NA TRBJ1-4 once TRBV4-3 CASRKEQGGEKLFF TGCGCCAGCAGGAAGGAACAGGGTGGCGAAAAACTGTTTTTT
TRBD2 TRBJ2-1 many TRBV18 CASSPRLAGADTYNEQFF TGTGCCAGCTCACCGAGACTAGCGGGGGCCGATACCTACAATGAGCAGTTCTTC
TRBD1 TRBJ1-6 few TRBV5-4 CASSHRDSNSPLHF TGTGCCAGCAGCCACCGGGACAGCAATTCACCCCTCCACTTT
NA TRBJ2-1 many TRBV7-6 CASSLNPAGNGNEQFF TGTGCCAGCAGCTTAAATCCGGCGGGGAACGGGAATGAGCAGTTCTTC
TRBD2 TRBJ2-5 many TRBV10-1 CASSDWLAGAETQYF TGCGCCAGCAGTGATTGGCTAGCGGGAGCAGAGACCCAGTACTTC
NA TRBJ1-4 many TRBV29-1 CSVGPQLNEKLFF TGCAGCGTTGGTCCTCAGCTTAATGAAAAACTGTTTTTT
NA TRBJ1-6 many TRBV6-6 CASIRTPGVVVSSLHF TGTGCCAGCATCCGGACTCCCGGGGTTGTAGTCTCGTCCCTCCACTTT
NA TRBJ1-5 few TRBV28 CASGGTNQPQHF TGTGCCAGCGGGGGGACCAATCAGCCCCAGCATTTT
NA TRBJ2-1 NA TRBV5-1 CASSFPFRASANNEQFF TGCGCCAGCAGCTTCCCTTTTCGAGCGTCAGCCAACAATGAGCAGTTCTTC
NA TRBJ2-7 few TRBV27 CASSLAYSGEQYF TGTGCCAGCAGTTTAGCGTATAGCGGCGAGCAGTACTTC
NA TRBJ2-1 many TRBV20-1 CSASARNNEQFF TGCAGTGCTAGTGCTAGGAACAATGAGCAGTTCTTC
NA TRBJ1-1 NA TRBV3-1 CASSFPASPNTEAFF TGTGCCAGCAGCTTTCCGGCCTCCCCGAACACTGAAGCTTTCTTT
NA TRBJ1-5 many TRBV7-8 CASSLAADSNQPQHF TGTGCCAGCAGCTTAGCGGCGGATAGCAATCAGCCCCAGCATTTT
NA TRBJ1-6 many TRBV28 CASSVGGRSFSPLHF TGTGCCAGCAGTGTGGGGGGCAGGAGCTTTTCACCCCTCCACTTT
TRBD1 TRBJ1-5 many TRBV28 CASKPGTGKGNNQPQHF TGTGCCAGCAAACCCGGGACAGGGAAAGGGAACAATCAGCCCCAGCATTTT
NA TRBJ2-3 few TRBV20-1 CSARDPPFGSGVLQYF TGCAGTGCTAGAGACCCCCCCTTTGGGTCGGGGGTTTTGCAGTATTTT
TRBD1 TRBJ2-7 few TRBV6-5 CASSTRDRGRYEQYF TGTGCCAGCAGCACCCGGGACAGGGGGCGCTACGAGCAGTACTTC
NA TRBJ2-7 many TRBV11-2 CASSSLMGGYEQYF TGTGCCAGCAGCTCTCTAATGGGGGGATACGAGCAGTACTTC
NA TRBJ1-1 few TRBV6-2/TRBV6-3 CASSSPLGLGARRLEAFF TGTGCCAGCAGTTCCCCTTTGGGGTTGGGGGCGCGACGGCTTGAAGCTTTCTTT
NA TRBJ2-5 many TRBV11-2 CASSEMRTEETQYF TGTGCCAGCAGCGAAATGAGGACAGAAGAGACCCAGTACTTC
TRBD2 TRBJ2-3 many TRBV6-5 CASSSFSGGTQYF TGTGCCAGCAGTTCCTTCTCGGGAGGGACGCAGTATTTT
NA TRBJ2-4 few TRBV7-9 CASSHRTDLAKNIQYF TGTGCCAGCAGCCATCGGACAGACCTAGCCAAAAACATTCAGTACTTC
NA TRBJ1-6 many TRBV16 CASRRGSSYNSPLHF TGTGCCAGCAGACGGGGGAGCTCCTATAATTCACCCCTCCACTTT
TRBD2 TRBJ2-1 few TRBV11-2 CASSLGLAPEQFF TGTGCCAGCAGCTTAGGACTAGCGCCTGAGCAGTTCTTC
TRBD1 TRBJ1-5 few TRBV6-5 CASRGTDRGYNQPQHF TGTGCCAGCAGAGGAACGGACAGGGGGTACAATCAGCCCCAGCATTTT
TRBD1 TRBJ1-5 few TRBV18 CASSPPGTGNQPQHF TGTGCCAGCTCACCACCGGGGACAGGGAATCAGCCCCAGCATTTT
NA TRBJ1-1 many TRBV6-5 CASTADPGTEAFF TGTGCCAGCACCGCGGACCCGGGGACTGAAGCTTTCTTT
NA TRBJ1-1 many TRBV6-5 CASSYGTTEAFF TGTGCCAGCAGTTACGGCACCACTGAAGCTTTCTTT
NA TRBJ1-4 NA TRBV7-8 CASCLVSVAINEKLFF TGTGCCAGCTGCTTAGTCTCCGTAGCCATTAATGAAAAACTGTTTTTT
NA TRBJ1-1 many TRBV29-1 CSVLSWTEAFF TGCAGCGTTCTTAGTTGGACTGAAGCTTTCTTT
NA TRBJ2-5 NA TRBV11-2 CASSLGASDRETQYF TGTGCCAGCAGCTTAGGGGCTAGCGACCGAGAGACCCAGTACTTC
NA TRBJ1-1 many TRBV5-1 CASHPGWGGGNTEAFF TGCGCCAGTCACCCCGGTTGGGGGGGTGGGAACACTGAAGCTTTCTTT
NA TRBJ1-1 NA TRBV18 CASSLYQTEAFF TGTGCCAGCTCCCTCTATCAGACTGAAGCTTTCTTT
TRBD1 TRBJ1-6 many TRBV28 CASSAPGQFYNSPLHF TGTGCCAGCAGTGCGCCGGGACAGTTCTATAATTCACCCCTCCACTTT
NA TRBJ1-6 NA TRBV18 CASSPPWASDNSPLHF TGTGCCAGCTCACCACCTTGGGCGTCGGATAATTCACCCCTCCACTTT
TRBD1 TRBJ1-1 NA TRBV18 CASSTAGTGARELF TGTGCCAGCTCAACGGCCGGGACAGGGGCGAGGGAGCTCTTT
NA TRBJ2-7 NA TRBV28 CAINGGYEQYF TGTGCCATCAACGGGGGCTACGAGCAGTACTTC
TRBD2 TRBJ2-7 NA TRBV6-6 CASTQGGPEQYF TGTGCCAGCACCCAGGGAGGGCCCGAGCAGTACTTC
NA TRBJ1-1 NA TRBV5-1 CASSPGSGLDTEAFF TGCGCCAGCAGCCCAGGTTCAGGGTTAGACACTGAAGCTTTCTTT
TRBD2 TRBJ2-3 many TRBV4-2 CASSLRTSGGTDTQYF TGTGCCAGCAGCCTGAGGACTAGCGGAGGCACAGATACGCAGTATTTT
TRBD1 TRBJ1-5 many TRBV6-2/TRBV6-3 CASSQQGPQPQHF TGTGCCAGCAGTCAACAGGGGCCTCAGCCCCAGCATTTT